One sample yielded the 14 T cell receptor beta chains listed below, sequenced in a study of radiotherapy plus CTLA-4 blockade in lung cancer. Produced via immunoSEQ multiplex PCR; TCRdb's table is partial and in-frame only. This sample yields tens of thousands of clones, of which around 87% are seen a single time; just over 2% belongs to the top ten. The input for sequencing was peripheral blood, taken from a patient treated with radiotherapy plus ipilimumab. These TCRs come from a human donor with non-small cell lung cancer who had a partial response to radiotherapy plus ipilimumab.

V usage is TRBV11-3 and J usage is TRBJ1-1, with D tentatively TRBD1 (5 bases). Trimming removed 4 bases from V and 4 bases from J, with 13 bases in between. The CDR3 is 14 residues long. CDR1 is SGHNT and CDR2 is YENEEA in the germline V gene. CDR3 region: CASSSTGGSTEAFF. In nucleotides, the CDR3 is TGTGCCAGCAGCTCTACGGGGGGTAGCACTGAAGCTTTCTTT.

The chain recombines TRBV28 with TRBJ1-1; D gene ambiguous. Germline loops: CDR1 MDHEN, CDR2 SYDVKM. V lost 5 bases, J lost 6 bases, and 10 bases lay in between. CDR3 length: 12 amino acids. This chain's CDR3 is CASSPQVAEAFF. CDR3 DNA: TGTGCCAGCAGTCCCCAGGTTGCTGAAGCTTTCTTT.

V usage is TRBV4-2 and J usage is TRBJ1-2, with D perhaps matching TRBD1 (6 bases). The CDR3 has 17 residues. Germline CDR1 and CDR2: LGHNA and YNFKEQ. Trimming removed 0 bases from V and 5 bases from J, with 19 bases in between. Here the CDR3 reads CASSQERFQGRRYGYTF. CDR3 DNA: TGTGCCAGCAGCCAAGAAAGATTCCAGGGGCGGAGGTATGGCTACACCTTC.

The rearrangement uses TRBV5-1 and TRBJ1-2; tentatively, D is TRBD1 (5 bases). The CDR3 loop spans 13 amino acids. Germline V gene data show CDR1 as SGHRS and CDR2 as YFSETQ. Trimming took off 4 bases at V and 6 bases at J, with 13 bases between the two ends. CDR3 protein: CASSLTDVNGYTF. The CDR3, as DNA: TGCGCCAGCAGCCTGACAGACGTCAATGGCTACACCTTC.

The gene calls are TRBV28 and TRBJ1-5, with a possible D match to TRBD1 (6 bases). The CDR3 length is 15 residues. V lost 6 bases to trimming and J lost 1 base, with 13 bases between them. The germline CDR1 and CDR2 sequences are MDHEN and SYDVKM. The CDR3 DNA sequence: TGTGCCAGCAGATCCCCCACAGGGAGCAATCAGCCCCAGCATTTT. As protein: CASRSPTGSNQPQHF.

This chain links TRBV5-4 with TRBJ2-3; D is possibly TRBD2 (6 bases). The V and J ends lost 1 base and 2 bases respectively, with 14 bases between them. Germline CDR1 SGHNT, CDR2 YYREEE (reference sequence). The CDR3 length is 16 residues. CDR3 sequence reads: CASSLYGRGNTDTQYF. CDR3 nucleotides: TGTGCCAGCAGCTTGTACGGGAGAGGGAACACAGATACGCAGTATTTT.

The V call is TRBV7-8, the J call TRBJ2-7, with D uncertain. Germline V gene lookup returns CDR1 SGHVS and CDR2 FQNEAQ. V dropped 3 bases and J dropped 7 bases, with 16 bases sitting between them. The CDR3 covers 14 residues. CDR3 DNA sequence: TGTGCCAGCAGCTTGTTTAGGAGCTCGCGAGAGCAGTACGTC. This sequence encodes CASSLFRSSREQYV.

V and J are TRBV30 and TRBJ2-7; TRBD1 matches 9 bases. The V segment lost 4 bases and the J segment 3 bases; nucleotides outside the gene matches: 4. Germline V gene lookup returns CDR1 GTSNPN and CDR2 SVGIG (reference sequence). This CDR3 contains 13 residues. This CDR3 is CAWTLGQGYEQYV. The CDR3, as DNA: TGTGCCTGGACCCTGGGACAGGGCTACGAGCAGTACGTC.

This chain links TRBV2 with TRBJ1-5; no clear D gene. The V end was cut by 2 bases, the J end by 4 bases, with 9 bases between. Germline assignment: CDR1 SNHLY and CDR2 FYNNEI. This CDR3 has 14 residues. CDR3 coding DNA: TGTGCCAGCAGTGAACTACGCGGAAATCAGCCCCAGCATTTT. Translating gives CASSELRGNQPQHF.

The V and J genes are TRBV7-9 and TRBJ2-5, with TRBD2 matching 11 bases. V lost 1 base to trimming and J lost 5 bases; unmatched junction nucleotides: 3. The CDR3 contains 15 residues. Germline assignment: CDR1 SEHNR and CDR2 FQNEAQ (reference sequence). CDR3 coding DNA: TGTGCCAGCAGCTTAGGTAGCGGGAGGGCGGAGACCCAGTACTTC. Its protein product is CASSLGSGRAETQYF. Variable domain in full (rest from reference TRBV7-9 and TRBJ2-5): DTGVSQNPRHKITKRGQNVTFRCDPISEHNRLYWYRQTLGQGPEFLTYFQNEAQLEKSRLLSDRFSAERPKGSFSTLEIQRTEQGDSAMYLCASSLGSGRAETQYFGPGTRLLVL.

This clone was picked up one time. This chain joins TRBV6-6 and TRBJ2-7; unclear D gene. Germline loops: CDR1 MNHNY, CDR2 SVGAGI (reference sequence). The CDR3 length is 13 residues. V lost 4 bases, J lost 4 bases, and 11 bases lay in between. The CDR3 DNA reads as TGTGCCAGCAGTTTCAACTCTTATTACGAGCAGTACTTC. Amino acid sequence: CASSFNSYYEQYF.

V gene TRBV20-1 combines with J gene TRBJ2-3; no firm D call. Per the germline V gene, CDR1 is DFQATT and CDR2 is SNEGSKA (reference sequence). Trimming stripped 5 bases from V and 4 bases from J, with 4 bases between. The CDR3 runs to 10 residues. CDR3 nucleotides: TGCAGTGCTTTAGCAGATACGCAGTATTTT. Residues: CSALADTQYF.

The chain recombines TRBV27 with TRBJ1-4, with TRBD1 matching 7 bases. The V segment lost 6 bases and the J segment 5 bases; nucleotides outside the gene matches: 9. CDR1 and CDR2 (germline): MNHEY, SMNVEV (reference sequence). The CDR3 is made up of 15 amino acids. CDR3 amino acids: CASSRGTARNEKLFF. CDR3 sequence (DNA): TGTGCCAGCAGCCGTGGGACAGCCCGAAATGAAAAACTGTTTTTT.

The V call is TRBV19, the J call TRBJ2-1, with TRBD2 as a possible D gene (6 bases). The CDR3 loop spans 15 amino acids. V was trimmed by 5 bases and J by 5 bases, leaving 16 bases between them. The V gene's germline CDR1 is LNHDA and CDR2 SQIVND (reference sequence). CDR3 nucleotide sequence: TGTGCCAGTAGTTCCGACCAGGGACTCCACAATGAGCAGTTCTTC. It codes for CASSSDQGLHNEQFF.